The rows below give T cell receptor beta chains drawn from one sample of a study of cytomegalovirus exposure and HLA in healthy donors. The data were produced by immunoSEQ multiplex PCR, yet TCRdb's version contains in-frame clones alone and is incomplete. Of 71,000 or so clones in the sample, about 94% were seen once. The sequenced sample consisted of PBMCs. The receptors were gathered from a man aged 18 to 30 in good health and CMV-seropositive. The CDR3 runs from the conserved cysteine through the conserved F or W. Each record gives: D gene, J gene, clone size, V gene, CDR3 protein, CDR3 DNA. D genes are given only for firm matches. Not every row has a clone size; where given, it reads once, few, many or a size class.

TRBD1	TRBJ2-5	.	TRBV11-2	CASSLTSDRAVAEKTQYF	TGTGCCAGCAGCTTAACCTCCGACAGGGCGGTTGCGGAGAAGACCCAGTACTTC
.	TRBJ1-1	.	TRBV9	CASGGVEGEAFF	TGTGCCAGCGGAGGGGTTGAGGGGGAAGCTTTCTTT
.	TRBJ2-2	.	TRBV6-1	CASSVNPSGPTGELFF	TGTGCCAGCAGTGTGAACCCTTCAGGGCCCACCGGGGAGCTGTTTTTT
.	TRBJ2-7	.	TRBV5-1	CASRRSGDNNYEQYF	TGCGCCAGCCGCCGCAGCGGGGACAATAACTACGAGCAGTACTTC
TRBD2	TRBJ2-7	.	TRBV5-1	CASSFTSGSSYEQYF	TGCGCCAGCAGCTTTACTAGCGGTAGCTCCTACGAGCAGTACTTC
.	TRBJ1-1	.	TRBV29-1	CSVAWWDIDTEAFF	TGCAGCGTTGCGTGGTGGGACATTGACACTGAAGCTTTCTTT
TRBD2	TRBJ2-2	.	TRBV9	CASSVGTRANTGELFF	TGTGCCAGCAGCGTAGGGACTAGGGCGAACACCGGGGAGCTGTTTTTT
.	TRBJ1-1	.	TRBV18	CASSPLDSAPEAFF	TGTGCCAGCTCACCCCTGGACAGCGCTCCTGAAGCTTTCTTT
.	TRBJ2-3	.	TRBV9	CASSARPGDTQYF	TGTGCCAGCAGCGCCCGCCCGGGAGATACGCAGTATTTT
.	TRBJ2-3	.	TRBV28	CASSFFATTSTDTQYF	TGTGCCAGCAGTTTTTTCGCAACCACTAGCACAGATACGCAGTATTTT
.	TRBJ2-1	.	TRBV5-1	CASSLAPGKRSYNEQFF	TGCGCCAGCAGCTTGGCACCCGGGAAAAGGTCCTACAATGAGCAGTTCTTC
.	TRBJ2-5	.	TRBV5-6	CASSLVRGETQYF	TGTGCCAGCAGCTTGGTAAGGGGGGAGACCCAGTACTTC
.	TRBJ1-1	once	TRBV6-5	CASRPGAPMNTEAFF	TGTGCCAGCAGGCCAGGGGCACCCATGAACACTGAAGCTTTCTTT
.	TRBJ2-2	once	TRBV9	CASSGGSGELFF	TGTGCCAGCAGCGGTGGCTCCGGGGAGCTGTTTTTT
.	TRBJ2-2	.	TRBV9	CASSPGNTGELFF	TGTGCCAGCTCGCCAGGGAACACCGGGGAGCTGTTTTTT
.	TRBJ2-7	.	TRBV28	CASSLFVPGRDEQYF	TGTGCCAGCAGTTTATTTGTTCCCGGTCGGGACGAGCAGTACTTC
.	TRBJ2-1	.	TRBV23-1	CASSHINHTGYNEQFF	TGCGCCAGCAGTCACATCAATCACACGGGATACAATGAGCAGTTCTTC
.	TRBJ2-3	.	TRBV9	CASSVYTDTQYF	TGTGCCAGCAGCGTGTACACAGATACGCAGTATTTT
.	TRBJ1-3	medium-sized	TRBV28	CASSETNSGNTIYF	TGTGCCAGCAGTGAGACAAACTCTGGAAACACCATATATTTT
TRBD2	TRBJ2-7	.	TRBV6-5	CASSYTRVSGGEQYF	TGTGCCAGCAGTTATACGAGAGTGAGCGGGGGCGAGCAGTACTTC
.	TRBJ2-5	.	TRBV25-1	CASSAVAGSETQYF	TGTGCCAGCAGCGCGGTGGCGGGATCAGAGACCCAGTACTTC
TRBD1	TRBJ1-2	.	TRBV28	CASYPSSGTVGGYTF	TGTGCCAGCTACCCTAGTTCCGGGACAGTGGGCGGCTACACCTTC
.	TRBJ1-5	.	TRBV6-1	CASSEAGLSPGNQPQHF	TGTGCCAGCAGTGAAGCGGGACTTTCTCCTGGCAATCAGCCCCAGCATTTT
.	TRBJ2-7	.	TRBV10-2	CASSDLGLLLRQQYF	TGCGCCAGCAGCGATTTGGGACTCCTTCTACGCCAGCAGTACTTC
TRBD1	TRBJ2-7	.	TRBV11-2	CASSDNRGRVYEQYF	TGTGCCAGCAGCGATAACAGGGGGCGCGTTTACGAGCAGTACTTC
.	TRBJ2-5	.	TRBV30	CAWSLRDRETQYF	TGTGCCTGGAGCCTACGGGATCGGGAGACCCAGTACTTC
.	TRBJ2-2	.	TRBV7-3	CASSSDTGELFF	TGTGCCAGCAGCTCGGACACCGGGGAGCTGTTTTTT
TRBD2	TRBJ2-7	.	TRBV2	CASMRGSSYEQYF	TGTGCCAGCATGCGGGGGAGCTCCTACGAGCAGTACTTC
.	TRBJ2-7	.	TRBV4-1	CASSQEESGGTISYEQYF	TGCGCCAGCAGCCAAGAGGAATCAGGGGGGACCATCTCCTACGAGCAGTACTTC
TRBD1	TRBJ2-2	once	TRBV28	CASSPLGQGEVGELFF	TGTGCCAGCAGTCCCCTAGGACAGGGGGAGGTCGGGGAGCTGTTTTTT
.	TRBJ2-7	.	TRBV2	CASRPLGSYEQYF	TGTGCCAGTAGGCCCCTCGGGTCCTACGAGCAGTACTTC
TRBD2	TRBJ2-1	once	TRBV7-8	CASSLGTGLAGGRRNEQFF	TGTGCCAGCAGCTTAGGGACGGGACTAGCGGGGGGGCGTCGCAATGAGCAGTTCTTC
TRBD2	TRBJ2-2	.	TRBV7-3	CASSSPGPSGNTGELFF	TGTGCCAGCAGCTCCCCAGGGCCTAGCGGGAACACCGGGGAGCTGTTTTTT
.	TRBJ2-1	.	TRBV10-3	CAISETQRSSYNEQFF	TGTGCCATCAGTGAGACCCAGCGGAGCTCCTACAATGAGCAGTTCTTC
.	TRBJ1-3	.	TRBV11-2	CASSLELGSSGNTIYF	TGTGCCAGCAGCTTAGAGCTGGGCAGCTCTGGAAACACCATATATTTT